This T cell receptor beta chain was sequenced in a study of blood T cell repertoires in COVID-19 (dated by TCRdb to the early 2020s). Notes on the research overall: The collaborator samples originated in the United States, Italy and Spain and spanned the acute and convalescent phases of COVID-19. The samples were drawn from the first 160 participants of the ongoing ImmuneRACE study and from 1,254 subjects provided by 6 global collaborators. The sample metadata nearly always contained a de-identified subject ID, COVID-19 status, age in years and sex. The material from the prospective study consisted of cDNA or gDNA derived from T cells, B-cell-depleted T cells, or PBMCs. The repertoires were released in a freely available public database intended as a resource for research on the immune response to SARS-CoV-2. The dataset comprised deeply sampled blood TCRbeta repertoires from subjects exposed to, actively infected with, or recovered from COVID-19. Where HLA class I and class II types were available, the types were taken from metadata supplied by the sample provider, not from assay-based typing. Study-level results and caveats: Clinical and demographic metadata were provided uncurated, with the amount varying by source and participant.

In the case of this clone: Its antigen has not been determined. No qualities accompany the bases; no much larger clone lies one base away.

TCRbeta CDR3 regions were amplified from genomic DNA by means of the immunoSEQ Assay, a bias-controlled multiplex PCR. As for the authors' bioinformatics: The number of nucleated cells in each sample was estimated from the amplification of reference gene primers within the assay. To quantify the absolute abundance of each unique TCRbeta CDR3 rearrangement, sequence reads were collapsed and filtered. For each sample, productive Simpson clonality was calculated as the square root of Simpson's diversity index over productive rearrangements. TCRdb took over this immuneACCESS table, retaining in-frame rearrangements with V and J assigned. Such tables are incomplete; in checked studies, under half of the missing clones stem from an unresolved V gene, and the remainder is unexplained. V and J calls and clone size are given by that table; D and trimming were obtained from the DNA. Here the sample has 110,000 or so clones; about 85% occur a single time. The ten top clones hold around 3.5% of the sample.

CDR1 and CDR2, per the germline V gene (reference sequence), are SEHNR and FQNEAQ. Here V drops 4 bases and J drops 3 bases, and the junction holds 6 bases not matched to any gene. Its CDR3 holds 17 amino acids, cysteine through phenylalanine. The read is trimmed to its CDR3 DNA, 51 bases read in frame from base 1. The collaborating institutions used their own protocols to collect whole blood in K2EDTA tubes. For TCRbeta analysis, collaborators shipped samples as frozen whole blood, isolated PBMCs, or DNA extracted from either of those sample types. The sequence derives from a man aged 35 to 55 with acute or convalescent COVID-19. Source material: peripheral blood. Here the chain combines TRBV7-9 and TRBJ2-2, with 12 middle bases fitting TRBD2. The CDR3 reads as follows: CASSSRLAGVHTGELFF. The nucleotide sequence is TGTGCCAGCAGCTCCCGACTAGCGGGGGTACACACCGGGGAGCTGTTTTTT.